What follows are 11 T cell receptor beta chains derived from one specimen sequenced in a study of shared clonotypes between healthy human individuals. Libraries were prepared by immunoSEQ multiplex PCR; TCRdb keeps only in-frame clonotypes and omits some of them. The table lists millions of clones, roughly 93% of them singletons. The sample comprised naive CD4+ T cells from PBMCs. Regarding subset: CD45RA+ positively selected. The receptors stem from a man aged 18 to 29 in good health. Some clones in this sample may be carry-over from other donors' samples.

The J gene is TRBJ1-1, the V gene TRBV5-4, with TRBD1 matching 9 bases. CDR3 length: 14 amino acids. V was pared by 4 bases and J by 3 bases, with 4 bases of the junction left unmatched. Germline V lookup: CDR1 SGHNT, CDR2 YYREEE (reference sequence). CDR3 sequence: CASSPDRGDTEAFF. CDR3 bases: TGTGCCAGCAGCCCGGACAGGGGTGACACTGAAGCTTTCTTT.

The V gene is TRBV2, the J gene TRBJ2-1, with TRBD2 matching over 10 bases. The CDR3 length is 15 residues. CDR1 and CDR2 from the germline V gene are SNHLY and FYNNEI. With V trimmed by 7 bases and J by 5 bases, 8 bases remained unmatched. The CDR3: CASTPRTSGNNEQFF. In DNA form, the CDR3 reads TGTGCCAGCACTCCTCGGACTAGCGGTAACAATGAGCAGTTCTTC.

The CDR3: CATSRERAFGHETQYF. The CDR3 DNA is TGTGCCACCAGCAGAGAGAGGGCCTTTGGTCATGAGACCCAGTACTTC. The chain employs TRBV15 and TRBJ2-5; tentatively, D is TRBD2 (5 bases). Germline CDR1 is LNHNV and CDR2 is YYDKDF (reference sequence). The CDR3 has 16 residues. V was trimmed by 0 bases and J by 5 bases, leaving 16 bases between them.

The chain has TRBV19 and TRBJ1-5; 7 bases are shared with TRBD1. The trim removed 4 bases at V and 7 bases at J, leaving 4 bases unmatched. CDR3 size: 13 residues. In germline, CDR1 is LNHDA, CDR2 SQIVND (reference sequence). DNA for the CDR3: TGTGCCAGTAGTACACAGGGGCAGCAGCCCCAGCATTTT. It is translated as CASSTQGQQPQHF. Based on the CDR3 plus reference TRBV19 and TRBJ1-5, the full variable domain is DGGITQSPKYLFRKEGQNVTLSCEQNLNHDAMYWYRQDPGQGLRLIYYSQIVNDFQKGDIAEGYSVSREKKESFPLTVTSAQKNPTAFYLCASSTQGQQPQHFGDGTRLSIL.

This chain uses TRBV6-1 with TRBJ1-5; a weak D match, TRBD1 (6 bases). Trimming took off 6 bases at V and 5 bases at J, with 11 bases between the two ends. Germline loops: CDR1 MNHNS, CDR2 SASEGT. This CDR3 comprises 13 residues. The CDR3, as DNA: TGTGCCAGCAGCCAGGACAGTTATCAGCCCCAGCATTTT. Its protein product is CASSQDSYQPQHF.

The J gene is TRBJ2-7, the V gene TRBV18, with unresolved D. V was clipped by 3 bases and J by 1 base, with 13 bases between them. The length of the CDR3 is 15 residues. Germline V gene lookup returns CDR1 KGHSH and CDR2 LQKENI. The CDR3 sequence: CASSPPSFGSYEQYF. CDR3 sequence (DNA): TGTGCCAGCTCACCCCCTTCCTTTGGATCCTACGAGCAGTACTTC.

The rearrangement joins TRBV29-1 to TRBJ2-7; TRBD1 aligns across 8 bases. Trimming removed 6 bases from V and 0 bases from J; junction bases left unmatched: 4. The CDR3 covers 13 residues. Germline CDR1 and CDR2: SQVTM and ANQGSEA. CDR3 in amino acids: CSVGQDLSYEQYF. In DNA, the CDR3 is TGCAGCGTGGGACAGGACCTCTCCTACGAGCAGTACTTC.

For the CDR3, the DNA is TGTGCCAGCAGCAAAGAAGGTGGATTAGTAGCGGGACTGAGGGAGCAGTACTTC. Translating gives CASSKEGGLVAGLREQYF. The chain joins TRBV21-1 to TRBJ2-7; the table's TRBD2 call for D was not verified on the DNA. TRBV21-1 is a listed pseudogene. The CDR3 length is 18 residues.

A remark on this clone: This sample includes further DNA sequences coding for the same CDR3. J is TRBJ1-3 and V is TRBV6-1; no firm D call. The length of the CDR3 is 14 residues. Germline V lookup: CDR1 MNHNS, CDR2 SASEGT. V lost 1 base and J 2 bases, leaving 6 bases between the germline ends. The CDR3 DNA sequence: TGTGCCAGCAGTGAAGGGGTAGCTGGAAACACCATATATTTT. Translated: CASSEGVAGNTIYF.

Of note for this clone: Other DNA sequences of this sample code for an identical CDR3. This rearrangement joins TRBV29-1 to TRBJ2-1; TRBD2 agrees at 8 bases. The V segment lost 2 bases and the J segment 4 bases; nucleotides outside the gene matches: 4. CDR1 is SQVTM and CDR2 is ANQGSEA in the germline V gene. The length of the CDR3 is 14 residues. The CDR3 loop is CSVEWLAGYNEQFF. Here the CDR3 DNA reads TGCAGCGTTGAATGGCTAGCGGGTTACAATGAGCAGTTCTTC.

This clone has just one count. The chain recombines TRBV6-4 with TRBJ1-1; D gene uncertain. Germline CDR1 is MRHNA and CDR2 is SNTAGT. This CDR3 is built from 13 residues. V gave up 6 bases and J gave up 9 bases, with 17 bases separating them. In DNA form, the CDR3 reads TGTGCCAGCAGCCGCGAAGAACAGTCAAAAGCTTTCTTT. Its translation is CASSREEQSKAFF.